This passage covers 26 T cell receptor beta chains from one sample sequenced in a study of T cell repertoires in cytomegalovirus infection. TCRdb re-derived calls from the reads in MiXCR, one entry per CDR3 protein. The sample has 400,000 or so distinct CDR3 sequences; roughly 18% are singletons. Specimen: PBMCs. Every receptor here comes from a human donor in good health (CMV status not recorded). Some clones in this sample may be carry-over from other donors' samples.

Only a few counts were recorded for this clonotype. V is TRBV4-1 and J is TRBJ2-7; 8 positions agree with TRBD1. With 0 bases clipped from V and 2 bases from J, the junction kept 6 bases outside the gene matches. The CDR3 loop spans 16 amino acids. In germline, CDR1 is MGHRA, CDR2 YSYEKL. The chain's CDR3 is CASSQDGGQATYEQYF. In DNA, the CDR3 is TGCGCCAGCAGCCAAGATGGGGGACAGGCAACCTACGAGCAGTACTTC.

The chain uses TRBV6-5 and TRBJ1-1, with a weak D call TRBD1 (5 bases). The germline V gene has CDR1 MNHEY and CDR2 SVGAGI. The CDR3 runs to 15 residues. Between the trimmed V and J ends, which lost 4 bases and 0 bases, there was a span of 12 bases. The CDR3 protein is CASSSRQQVNTEAFF. The CDR3 DNA follows: TGTGCCAGCAGTTCCCGACAGCAAGTGAACACTGAAGCTTTCTTT.

This clonotype was seen a few times. This chain links TRBV24-1 with TRBJ1-4; D remains unclear. CDR3 length: 15 amino acids. The ends were cut back, 2 bases at V and 9 bases at J, with 15 bases in the middle. The germline V gene has CDR1 KGHDR and CDR2 SFDVKD. The CDR3 nucleotides read TGTGCCACCAGTGATTCTGCCCCGAGCGAGAAAAAACTGTTTTTT. This codes for CATSDSAPSEKKLFF.

The CDR3 here is CASSLRGHNEQFF. DNA of the CDR3: TGTGCCAGCAGTCTTCGGGGCCACAATGAGCAGTTCTTC. The chain combines TRBV12-3 or TRBV12-4 with TRBJ2-1; D is possibly TRBD1 or TRBD2 (5 bases each). This CDR3 has 13 residues. The ends were cut back, 5 bases at V and 5 bases at J, with 10 bases in the middle.

The CDR3 sequence: CASSIEAIGGYTF. The CDR3 region has the DNA TGTGCCAGTAGTATCGAAGCCATAGGTGGCTACACCTTC. The chain recombines TRBV19 with TRBJ1-2; D remains ambiguous. The germline CDR1 and CDR2 sequences are LNHDA and SQIVND (reference sequence). This CDR3 is 13 amino acids long. Between the trimmed V and J ends, which lost 3 bases and 7 bases, there was a span of 12 bases. Looking up the rest from reference TRBV19 and TRBJ1-2 gives the full variable domain: DGGITQSPKYLFRKEGQNVTLSCEQNLNHDAMYWYRQDPGQGLRLIYYSQIVNDFQKGDIAEGYSVSREKKESFPLTVTSAQKNPTAFYLCASSIEAIGGYTFGSGTRLTVV.

This clonotype came up many times. V and J are TRBV7-2 and TRBJ2-5, with D possibly being TRBD2 (5 bases). The V gene's germline CDR1 is SGHTA and CDR2 FQGNSA. The V end was cut by 5 bases, the J end by 5 bases, with 18 bases between. This CDR3 has 15 residues. DNA of the CDR3: TGTGCCAGCAGCCCCCCAATTACACCGGGGGAGACCCAGTACTTC. It encodes CASSPPITPGETQYF.

In this sample, this clonotype turned up many times. This chain connects TRBV7-2 to TRBJ2-7; D gene unclear. The CDR3 is 14 amino acids. Germline V lookup: CDR1 SGHTA, CDR2 FQGNSA. The V gene lost 5 bases and the J gene lost 2 bases, with 13 bases spanning the gap. The CDR3 loop reads CASSIWTGPYEQYF. The CDR3 bases are TGTGCCAGCAGCATTTGGACCGGCCCCTACGAGCAGTACTTC.

The rearrangement joins TRBV2 to TRBJ1-5; no clear D gene. Germline loops: CDR1 SNHLY, CDR2 FYNNEI. The CDR3 has 13 residues. The V gene lost 6 bases and the J gene lost 5 bases, with 11 bases spanning the gap. The CDR3 reads CASRADGDQPQHF. In DNA form, the CDR3 reads TGTGCCAGCAGGGCAGACGGCGATCAGCCCCAGCATTTT.

This clonotype was seen more than once but under ten times. This chain's CDR3 is CASSPALADTQYF. The CDR3 bases are TGTGCCAGCTCACCAGCCTTGGCAGATACGCAGTATTTT. This chain connects TRBV18 to TRBJ2-3; the D is unclear. The CDR3 contains 13 residues. V was pared by 2 bases and J by 4 bases, with 7 bases between. Germline CDR1 and CDR2: KGHSH and LQKENI.

This clonotype was recorded many times. The chain has TRBV4-1 and TRBJ1-4; tentatively, D is TRBD1 (5 bases). The CDR3 is 16 residues long. The V end lost 4 bases, the J end lost 7 bases, and 19 bases lay between the germline ends. CDR1 MGHRA and CDR2 YSYEKL come from the germline V gene. CDR3: CASSLTAQGLREKLFF. CDR3 nucleotides: TGCGCCAGCAGCCTAACTGCGCAGGGATTACGTGAAAAACTGTTTTTT.

This clonotype was seen a handful of times. The chain couples TRBV4-1 to TRBJ2-1, with D possibly matching TRBD1 (5 bases). The CDR3 totals 17 residues. The V gene lost 3 bases and the J gene lost 5 bases, with 20 bases spanning the gap. Germline V gives CDR1 MGHRA, CDR2 YSYEKL. The CDR3 DNA reads TGCGCCAGCAGCCACACAAGAAGTAGACAGATACACAATGAGCAGTTCTTC. Its protein product is CASSHTRSRQIHNEQFF.

There are many counts of this clonotype. The chain carries TRBV12-3 or TRBV12-4 and TRBJ1-5; D uncertain. This CDR3 contains 13 residues. Trimming stripped 6 bases from V and 8 bases from J, with 14 bases between. This CDR3 is CASSTGVDKPQHF. In DNA form, the CDR3 reads TGTGCCAGCAGCACCGGGGTGGATAAGCCCCAGCATTTT.

This chain uses TRBV9 with TRBJ2-1; the D gene is possibly TRBD1 (6 bases). Trimming took off 4 bases at V and 5 bases at J, with 16 bases between the two ends. Per the germline V gene, CDR1 is SGDLS and CDR2 is YYNGEE. This CDR3 is built from 15 residues. The CDR3 DNA sequence: TGTGCCAGCAGCCCGTTAACAGGGAGTCACAATGAGCAGTTCTTC. Its translation: CASSPLTGSHNEQFF.

The chain carries TRBV27 and TRBJ1-4; D uncertain. The germline V and J ends were trimmed by 5 bases and 3 bases, with 10 bases remaining between them. CDR3 length equals 14 residues. CDR1 and CDR2 (germline): MNHEY, SMNVEV (reference sequence). The CDR3: CASSPSGANEKLFF. The CDR3 DNA follows: TGTGCCAGCAGTCCCTCTGGGGCTAATGAAAAACTGTTTTTT. The whole variable domain, remainder taken from reference TRBV27 and TRBJ1-4, is EAQVTQNPRYLITVTGKKLTVTCSQNMNHEYMSWYRQDPGLGLRQIYYSMNVEVTDKGDVPEGYKVSRKEKRNFPLILESPSPNQTSLYFCASSPSGANEKLFFGSGTQLSVL.

J is TRBJ2-1 and V is TRBV29-1; 8 nucleotides align to TRBD2. The CDR3 contains 11 residues. Trimming removed 7 bases from V and 8 bases from J; junction bases left unmatched: 4. Per the germline V gene, CDR1 is SQVTM and CDR2 is ANQGSEA. In DNA form, the CDR3 reads TGCAGCGCCGGGGGGGGCTATGAGCAGTTCTTC. It yields the protein CSAGGGYEQFF.

This clonotype was picked up a small number of times. The gene calls are TRBV6-6 and TRBJ1-5; tentative D call: TRBD1 (6 bases). CDR3 length: 15 amino acids. V was cut by 5 bases and J by 7 bases, with 18 bases left in between. Germline V gene sequence: CDR1 MNHNY, CDR2 SVGAGI (reference sequence). In DNA form, the CDR3 reads TGTGCCAGCAGTGCCGACAGGAACGTTTTCCAGCCCCAGCATTTT. It codes for CASSADRNVFQPQHF.

Worth noting for this clonotype: This may be a read error, as it is one base from a much larger clone. This sequence joins TRBV12-3 or TRBV12-4 and TRBJ1-5; TRBD1 matches at 8 bases. The CDR3 spans 15 residues. The V gene end was trimmed by 8 bases and the J gene end by 1 base; junction bases not matched to a gene: 7. For the CDR3, the DNA is TGTGCCAGCGGTGAACAGGGGGGGAGCAATCAGCCCCAGCATTTT. Residues: CASGEQGGSNQPQHF.

This clonotype was seen a single time. The chain has TRBV6-5 and TRBJ1-6, with D possibly being TRBD1 (5 bases). Per germline, CDR1 MNHEY and CDR2 SVGAGI. The CDR3 runs 15 residues. V was pared by 0 bases and J by 6 bases, with 9 bases between. CDR3 loop: CASSYSGRSNSPLHF. CDR3 nucleotides: TGTGCCAGCAGTTACTCGGGGCGGAGTAATTCACCCCTCCACTTT.

This sequence joins TRBV15 and TRBJ1-2; D not certain. V was shortened by 0 bases and J by 0 bases, with 8 bases between the two germline ends. CDR3 length equals 15 residues. Per germline, CDR1 LNHNV and CDR2 YYDKDF (reference sequence). CDR3 sequence: CATSRDRSSNYGYTF. CDR3 sequence (DNA): TGTGCCACCAGCAGAGATCGGTCCTCTAACTATGGCTACACCTTC.

This clonotype was recorded many times. This chain connects TRBV6-1 to TRBJ1-4; 7 bases are shared with TRBD1. Germline V gene lookup returns CDR1 MNHNS and CDR2 SASEGT. V gave up 7 bases and J gave up 10 bases; unmatched junction bases: 18. This CDR3 is 16 amino acids long. The CDR3 sequence: CASNRRDSAERGKLFF. The CDR3 DNA reads as TGTGCCAGCAATAGGCGGGACAGTGCCGAACGGGGAAAACTGTTTTTT.

Ten or more counts support this clonotype. This chain links TRBV7-9 with TRBJ2-2; TRBD2 matches at 7 bases. In germline, CDR1 is SEHNR, CDR2 FQNEAQ (reference sequence). The V and J ends lost 4 bases and 7 bases, in that order; junction bases with no gene match: 6. The CDR3 covers 14 residues. In nucleotides, the CDR3 is TGTGCCAGCAGCTGGCGGGGGAAAGACGGGGAGCTGTTTTTT. It specifies CASSWRGKDGELFF.

This chain connects TRBV4-3 to TRBJ2-1; 8 nucleotides agree with TRBD1. The CDR3 spans 15 residues. CDR1 and CDR2 (germline): LGHNA, YSLEER. V shed 0 bases and J 4 bases; nucleotides not matched to a gene: 2. In DNA form, the CDR3 reads TGCGCCAGCAGCCAAGACGGACAGGGTTACAATGAGCAGTTCTTC. Translated: CASSQDGQGYNEQFF.

DNA for the CDR3: TGTGCCAGCAGTTCCCCCCCCCGGGTTTTGAACACTGAAGCTTTCTTT. This translates into CASSSPPRVLNTEAFF. The V gene is TRBV28, the J gene TRBJ1-1; the D is unclear. CDR1 is MDHEN, CDR2 SYDVKM, per germline. Trimming shortened V by 4 bases and J by 0 bases, and 15 bases separated the two germline ends. This CDR3 has 16 residues.

This chain links TRBV2 with TRBJ2-7; D may be TRBD1 or TRBD2 (5 bases each). CDR3 size: 15 residues. Trimming pared 6 bases from V and 1 base from J, leaving 16 bases between. Germline CDR1 reads SNHLY; CDR2 reads FYNNEI. The DNA of the CDR3 is TGTGCCAGCAGGCTGGATCAGGGAGCATCCTACGAGCAGTACTTC. Translated, it gives CASRLDQGASYEQYF.

The chain recombines TRBV25-1 with TRBJ1-2, with D uncertain. The CDR3 has 13 amino acids. CDR1 is MGHDK, CDR2 SYGVNS, per germline. Trimming took 1 base from V and 3 from J, leaving 6 bases between them. This chain's CDR3 is CASSESAYYGYTF. The CDR3 bases are TGTGCCAGCAGTGAATCCGCCTACTATGGCTACACCTTC.

CDR3 bases: TGCAGTGCAGCCGGGACTAACACAGATACGCAGTATTTT. Translating gives CSAAGTNTDTQYF. V is TRBV20-1 and J is TRBJ2-3; 7 nucleotides align to TRBD2. The germline CDR1 and CDR2 sequences are DFQATT and SNEGSKA (reference sequence). J was trimmed by 2 bases and V by 6 bases; bases with no gene match: 5. The CDR3 totals 13 residues.